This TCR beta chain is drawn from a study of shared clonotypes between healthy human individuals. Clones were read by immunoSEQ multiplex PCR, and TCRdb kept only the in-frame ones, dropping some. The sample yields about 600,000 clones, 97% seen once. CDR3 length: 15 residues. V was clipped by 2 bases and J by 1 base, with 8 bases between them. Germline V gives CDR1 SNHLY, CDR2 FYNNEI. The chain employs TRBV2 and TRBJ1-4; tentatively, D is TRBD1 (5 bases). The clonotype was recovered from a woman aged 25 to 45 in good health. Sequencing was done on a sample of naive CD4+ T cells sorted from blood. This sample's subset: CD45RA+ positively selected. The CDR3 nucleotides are TGTGCCAGCAGTGAACAGGGAGGAACTAATGAAAAACTGTTTTTT. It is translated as CASSEQGGTNEKLFF.